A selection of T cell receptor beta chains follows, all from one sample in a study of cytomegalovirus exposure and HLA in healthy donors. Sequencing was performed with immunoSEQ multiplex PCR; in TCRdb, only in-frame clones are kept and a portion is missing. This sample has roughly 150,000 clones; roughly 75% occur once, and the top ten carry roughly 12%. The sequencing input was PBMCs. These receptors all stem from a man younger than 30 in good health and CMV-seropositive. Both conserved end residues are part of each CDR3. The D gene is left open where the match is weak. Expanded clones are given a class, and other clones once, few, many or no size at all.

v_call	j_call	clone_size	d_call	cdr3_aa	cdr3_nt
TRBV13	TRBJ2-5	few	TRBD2	CASSLVFLAGEGEETQYF	TGTGCCAGCAGCTTAGTGTTTTTAGCGGGAGAAGGGGAAGAGACCCAGTACTTC
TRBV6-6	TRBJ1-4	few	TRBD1	CASSRDRGYEKLFF	TGTGCCAGCAGCAGGGACAGGGGATATGAAAAACTGTTTTTT
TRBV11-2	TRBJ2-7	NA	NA	CASSSVGSGRAYEQYF	TGTGCCAGCAGCTCCGTGGGATCGGGCAGGGCCTACGAGCAGTACTTC
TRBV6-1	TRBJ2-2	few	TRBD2	CASSASGRASGELFF	TGTGCCAGCAGTGCTAGCGGGAGGGCCTCTGGGGAGCTGTTTTTT
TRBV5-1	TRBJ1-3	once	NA	CASSSLGARGNTIYF	TGCGCCAGCAGCTCCCTAGGGGCGCGGGGAAACACCATATATTTT
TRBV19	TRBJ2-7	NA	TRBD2	CASSISGNYEQYF	TGTGCCAGTAGTATTAGCGGGAATTACGAGCAGTACTTC
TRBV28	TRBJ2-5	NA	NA	CASSTTAGLGETQYF	TGTGCCAGCAGCACCACCGCGGGTCTTGGAGAGACCCAGTACTTC
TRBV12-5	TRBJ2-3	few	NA	CASALTSGPSTDTQYF	TGTGCTAGTGCCCTAACCAGCGGACCGAGCACAGATACGCAGTATTTT
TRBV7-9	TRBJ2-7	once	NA	CASSKLSLESYEQYF	TGTGCCAGCAGCAAACTTTCACTAGAATCCTACGAGCAGTACTTC
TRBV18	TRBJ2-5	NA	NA	CASSPEGRETQYF	TGTGCCAGCTCACCGGAGGGACGAGAGACCCAGTACTTC
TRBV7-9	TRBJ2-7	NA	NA	CASSPSSVKSSYEQYF	TGTGCCAGCAGCCCATCTAGCGTCAAAAGCTCCTACGAGCAGTACTTC
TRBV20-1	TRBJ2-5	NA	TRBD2	CSALAGGPEYF	TGCAGTGCGCTAGCGGGAGGGCCCGAGTACTTC
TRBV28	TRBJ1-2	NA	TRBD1	CASSSTGEPNYGYTF	TGTGCCAGCAGTTCGACAGGGGAACCTAACTATGGCTACACCTTC
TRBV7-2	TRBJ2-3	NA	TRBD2	CASSLGGGGADTQYF	TGTGCCAGCAGCTTAGGGGGGGGAGGGGCAGATACGCAGTATTTT
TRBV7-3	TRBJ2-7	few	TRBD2	CASSLSAGGPYEQYF	TGTGCCAGCAGCTTGTCGGCGGGAGGGCCTTACGAGCAGTACTTC
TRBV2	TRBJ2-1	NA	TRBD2	CASSGTSHEQFF	TGTGCCAGCAGTGGGACTAGCCATGAGCAGTTCTTC
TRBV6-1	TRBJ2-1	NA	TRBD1	CATHPPGQGRNEQFF	TGTGCCACTCACCCTCCGGGACAGGGTCGCAATGAGCAGTTCTTC
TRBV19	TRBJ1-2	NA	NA	CASSREPTYGYTF	TGTGCCAGTAGTAGGGAGCCGACCTATGGCTACACCTTC
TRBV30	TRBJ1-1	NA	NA	CAWSVRRDSGVAAFF	TGTGCCTGGAGTGTACGCCGGGACTCCGGCGTAGCAGCTTTCTTT
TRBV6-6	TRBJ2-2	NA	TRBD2	CASSLGTSGTGELFF	TGTGCCAGCAGCTTGGGGACTAGCGGTACCGGGGAGCTGTTTTTT
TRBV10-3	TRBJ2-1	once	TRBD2	CAISGSVPGPSSGKILPYNEQFF	TGTGCCATCAGTGGTTCGGTGCCCGGTCCCTCTAGCGGGAAGATACTCCCTTACAATGAGCAGTTCTTC
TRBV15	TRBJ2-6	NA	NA	CATSRARGSGANVLTF	TGTGCCACCAGCAGAGCTCGGGGCTCTGGGGCCAACGTCCTGACTTTC
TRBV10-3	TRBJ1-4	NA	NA	CAIAATETNEKLFF	TGTGCCATCGCGGCCACGGAAACTAATGAAAAACTGTTTTTT
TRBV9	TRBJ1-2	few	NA	CASTSPGGYTF	TGTGCCAGCACTTCTCCAGGAGGCTACACCTTC
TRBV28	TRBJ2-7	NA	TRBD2	CASSSSLAGGNEQYF	TGTGCCAGCAGTTCCAGCCTAGCGGGAGGGAACGAGCAGTACTTC
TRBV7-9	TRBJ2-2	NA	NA	CASSLGRTGELFF	TGTGCCAGCAGCTTGGGGCGGACCGGGGAGCTGTTTTTT
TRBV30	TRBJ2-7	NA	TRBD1	CAWGTGQGLEQYF	TGTGCCTGGGGCACCGGACAGGGCCTCGAGCAGTACTTC
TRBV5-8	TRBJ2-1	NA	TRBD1	CASSPGTGPYNEQFF	TGTGCCAGCAGCCCCGGGACAGGGCCCTACAATGAGCAGTTCTTC
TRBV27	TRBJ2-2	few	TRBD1	CASSRGPAGELFF	TGTGCCAGCAGTAGGGGGCCTGCCGGGGAGCTGTTTTTT
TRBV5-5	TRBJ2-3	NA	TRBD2	CASHSSGIATDTQYF	TGTGCCAGTCATTCTAGCGGGATAGCGACAGATACGCAGTATTTT
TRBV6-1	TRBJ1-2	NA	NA	CASSLPYGYTF	TGTGCCAGCAGTCTCCCGTATGGCTACACCTTC
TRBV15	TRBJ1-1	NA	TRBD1	CATSSDRESTEAFF	TGTGCCACCAGCAGTGACAGGGAGAGTACTGAAGCTTTCTTT
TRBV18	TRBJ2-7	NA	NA	CASSPAYSYEQYF	TGTGCCAGCTCACCAGCCTACTCCTACGAGCAGTACTTC
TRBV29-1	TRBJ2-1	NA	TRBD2	CSVEDGLATYNEQFF	TGCAGCGTTGAAGATGGACTAGCGACCTACAATGAGCAGTTCTTC
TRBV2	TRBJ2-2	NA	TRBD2	CASSRTSGRNTGELFF	TGTGCCAGCAGTCGGACTAGCGGGAGGAACACCGGGGAGCTGTTTTTT
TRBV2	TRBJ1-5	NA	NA	CASSYRAPQPQHF	TGTGCCAGCAGTTACAGGGCCCCTCAGCCCCAGCATTTT
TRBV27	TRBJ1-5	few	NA	CASSVRGGRDQPQHF	TGTGCCAGCAGTGTCCGCGGGGGCCGGGATCAGCCCCAGCATTTT
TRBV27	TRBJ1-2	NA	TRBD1	CASSPGTGDGYTF	TGTGCCAGCAGCCCTGGGACAGGGGATGGCTACACCTTC
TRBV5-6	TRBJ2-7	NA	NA	CASSLRGPYEQYF	TGTGCCAGCAGCTTGCGGGGTCCCTACGAGCAGTACTTC
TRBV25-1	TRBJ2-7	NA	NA	CASSRDTSYEQYF	TGTGCCAGCAGCCGGGACACCTCCTACGAGCAGTACTTC
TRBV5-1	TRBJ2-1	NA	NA	CASSSAVGQFF	TGCGCCAGCAGTTCCGCGGTAGGGCAGTTCTTC
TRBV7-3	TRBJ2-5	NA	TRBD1	CASSRRGYQETQYF	TGTGCCAGCAGCCGCAGGGGGTACCAAGAGACCCAGTACTTC
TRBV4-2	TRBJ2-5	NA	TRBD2	CASSEGTSGSETQYF	TGTGCCAGCAGCGAAGGGACTAGCGGGAGTGAGACCCAGTACTTC
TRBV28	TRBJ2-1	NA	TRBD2	CASSSLAGGLNEQFF	TGTGCCAGCAGTTCGCTAGCGGGAGGGCTGAATGAGCAGTTCTTC
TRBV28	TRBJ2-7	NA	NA	CASSLVGANYYEQYF	TGTGCCAGCAGTTTAGTGGGGGCCAACTACTACGAGCAGTACTTC
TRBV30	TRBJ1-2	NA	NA	CAWSTGIYGYTF	TGTGCCTGGAGTACGGGGATCTATGGCTACACCTTC
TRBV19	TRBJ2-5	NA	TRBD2	CASSIIAGGLQETQYF	TGTGCCAGTAGTATAATAGCGGGAGGACTCCAAGAGACCCAGTACTTC
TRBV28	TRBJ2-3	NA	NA	CASSASPEGTDTQYF	TGTGCCAGCAGTGCTAGCCCCGAGGGCACAGATACGCAGTATTTT
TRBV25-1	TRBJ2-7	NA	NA	CASRYTSYEQYF	TGTGCCAGCAGATACACCTCCTACGAGCAGTACTTC
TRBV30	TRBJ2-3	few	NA	CALAGLFTDTQYF	TGTGCCCTGGCGGGGTTGTTCACAGATACGCAGTATTTT
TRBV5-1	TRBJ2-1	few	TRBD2	CASSLVLAGAPSSYNEQFF	TGCGCCAGCAGCTTGGTACTAGCGGGAGCCCCGAGCTCCTACAATGAGCAGTTCTTC
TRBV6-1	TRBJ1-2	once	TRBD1	CASSGTGNLNGYTF	TGTGCCAGCAGTGGGACAGGTAACCTGAATGGCTACACCTTC
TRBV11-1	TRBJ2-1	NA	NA	CASSSPLVSALGNEQFF	TGTGCCAGCAGCTCTCCCCTAGTTAGCGCCCTGGGGAATGAGCAGTTCTTC
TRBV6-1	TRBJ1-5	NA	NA	CASRGTGQPQHF	TGTGCCAGCAGGGGGACTGGGCAGCCCCAGCATTTT
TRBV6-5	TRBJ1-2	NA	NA	CASSYRSLGGYGYTF	TGTGCCAGCAGTTATCGAAGTCTGGGGGGCTATGGCTACACCTTC
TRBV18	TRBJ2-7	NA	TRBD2	CASSPLLAGGDEQYF	TGTGCCAGCTCACCACTACTAGCGGGAGGGGACGAGCAGTACTTC
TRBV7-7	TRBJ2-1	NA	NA	CASSSPGGEQFF	TGTGCCAGCAGCTCTCCGGGCGGGGAGCAGTTCTTC
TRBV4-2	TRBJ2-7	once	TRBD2	CASSQPSGRVDEQYF	TGTGCCAGCAGCCAACCTAGCGGGAGGGTCGACGAGCAGTACTTC
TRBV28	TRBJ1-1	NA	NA	CASSSVRVTEAFF	TGTGCCAGCAGTTCCGTCAGGGTCACTGAAGCTTTCTTT
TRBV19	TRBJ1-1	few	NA	CASALAGVATEAFF	TGTGCCAGTGCTCTGGCAGGGGTGGCCACTGAAGCTTTCTTT